This TCR beta chain was documented in a study of cytomegalovirus exposure and HLA in healthy donors. V lost 5 bases, J lost 3 bases, and 14 bases lay in between. In germline, CDR1 is SGHTA, CDR2 FQGNSA. The length of the CDR3 is 15 residues. The protocol was immunoSEQ multiplex PCR, while the TCRdb copy is restricted to in-frame clones and leaves out a portion. This sample has approximately 150,000 clones, with about 89% found just once. V and J are TRBV7-2 and TRBJ1-5, with D maybe TRBD1 (6 bases). The TCR comes from a woman in her late teens or twenties in good health and CMV-seropositive. The specimen was PBMCs. The CDR3 reads CASSPQQGPNQPQHF. The CDR3 DNA is TGTGCCAGCAGCCCACAACAGGGACCCAATCAGCCCCAGCATTTT. The full variable domain, in which reference TRBV7-2 and TRBJ1-5 provide the parts outside the CDR3, is GAGVSQSPSNKVTEKGKDVELRCDPISGHTALYWYRQSLGQGLEFLIYFQGNSAPDKSGLPSDRFSAERTGGSVSTLTIQRTQQEDSAVYLCASSPQQGPNQPQHFGDGTRLSIL.